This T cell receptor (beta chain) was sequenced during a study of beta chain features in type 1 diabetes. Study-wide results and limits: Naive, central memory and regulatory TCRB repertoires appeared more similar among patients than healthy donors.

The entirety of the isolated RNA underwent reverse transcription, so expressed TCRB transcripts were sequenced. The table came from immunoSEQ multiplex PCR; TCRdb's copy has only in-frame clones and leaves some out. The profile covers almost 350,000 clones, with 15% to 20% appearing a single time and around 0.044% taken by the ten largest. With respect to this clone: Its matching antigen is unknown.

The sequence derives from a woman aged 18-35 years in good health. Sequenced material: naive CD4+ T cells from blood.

The CDR3 is CASSEAVPSPLHF. CDR3 DNA: TGTGCCAGCAGTGAAGCCGTCCCTTCACCCCTCCACTTT. This chain joins TRBV2 and TRBJ1-6; D gene uncertain. Germline lookup yields CDR1 SNHLY and CDR2 FYNNEI. This CDR3 contains 13 residues. V lost 0 bases, J lost 9 bases, and 6 bases lay in between.